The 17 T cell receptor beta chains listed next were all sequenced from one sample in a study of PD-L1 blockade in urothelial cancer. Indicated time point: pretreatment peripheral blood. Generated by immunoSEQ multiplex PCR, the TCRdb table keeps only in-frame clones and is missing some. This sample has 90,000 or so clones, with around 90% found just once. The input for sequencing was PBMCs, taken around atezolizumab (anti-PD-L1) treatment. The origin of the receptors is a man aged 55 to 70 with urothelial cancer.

This CDR3 reads CATSLAGDRADTQYF. The CDR3 DNA follows: TGTGCCACTTCCCTAGCGGGAGATAGGGCAGATACGCAGTATTTT. The J gene is TRBJ2-3, the V gene TRBV10-3, with 10 bases identical to TRBD2. The V gene end was trimmed by 10 bases and the J gene end by 4 bases; junction bases not matched to a gene: 11. The CDR3 consists of 15 residues. CDR1 and CDR2 (germline): ENHRY, SYGVKD.

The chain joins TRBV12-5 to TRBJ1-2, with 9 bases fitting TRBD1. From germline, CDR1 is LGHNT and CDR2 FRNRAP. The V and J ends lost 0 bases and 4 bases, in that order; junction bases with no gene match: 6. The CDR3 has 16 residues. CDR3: CASGLVPGTGLYGYTF. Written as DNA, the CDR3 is TGTGCTAGTGGTTTGGTACCCGGGACAGGGCTCTATGGCTACACCTTC.

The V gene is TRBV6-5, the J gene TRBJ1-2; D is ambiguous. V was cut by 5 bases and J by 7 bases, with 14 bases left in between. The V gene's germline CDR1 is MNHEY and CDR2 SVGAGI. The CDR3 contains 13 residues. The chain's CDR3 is CASSEDFYSGYTF. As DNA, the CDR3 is TGTGCCAGCAGTGAGGACTTCTACTCTGGCTACACCTTC.

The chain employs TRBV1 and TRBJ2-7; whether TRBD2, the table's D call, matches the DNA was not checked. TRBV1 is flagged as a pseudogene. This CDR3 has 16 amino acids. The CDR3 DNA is TGCACCAGCAGCCTACAACTAACGGGGGACGCCTACGAGCAGTACTTC. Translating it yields CTSSLQLTGDAYEQYF.

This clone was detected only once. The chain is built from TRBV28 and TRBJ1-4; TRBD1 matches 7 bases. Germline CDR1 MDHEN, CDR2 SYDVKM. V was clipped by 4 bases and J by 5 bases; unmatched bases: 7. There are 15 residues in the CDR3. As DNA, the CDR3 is TGTGCCAGCAGTTCTACAGGGGTTTCAAATGAAAAACTGTTTTTT. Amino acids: CASSSTGVSNEKLFF.

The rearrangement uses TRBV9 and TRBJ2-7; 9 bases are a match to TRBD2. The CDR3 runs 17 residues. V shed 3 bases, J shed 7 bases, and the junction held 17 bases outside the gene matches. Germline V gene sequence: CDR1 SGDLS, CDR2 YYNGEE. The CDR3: CASSAGGGPGLALEQYF. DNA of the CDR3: TGTGCCAGCAGCGCGGGGGGGGGCCCGGGACTAGCCTTAGAGCAGTACTTC.

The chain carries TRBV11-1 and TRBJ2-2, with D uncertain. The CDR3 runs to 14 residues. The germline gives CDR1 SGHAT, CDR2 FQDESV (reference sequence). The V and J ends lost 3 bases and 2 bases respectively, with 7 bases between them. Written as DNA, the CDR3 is TGTGCCAGCAGCTTGGGCCCAAACACCGGGGAGCTGTTTTTT. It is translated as CASSLGPNTGELFF. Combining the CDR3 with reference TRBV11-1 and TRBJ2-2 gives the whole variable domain EAEVAQSPRYKITEKSQAVAFWCDPISGHATLYWYRQILGQGPELLVQFQDESVVDDSQLPKDRFSAERLKGVDSTLKIQPAELGDSAMYLCASSLGPNTGELFFGEGSRLTVL.

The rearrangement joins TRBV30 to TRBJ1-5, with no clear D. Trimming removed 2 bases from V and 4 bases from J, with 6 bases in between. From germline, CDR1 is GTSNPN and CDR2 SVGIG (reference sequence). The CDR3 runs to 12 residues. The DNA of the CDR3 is TGTGCCTGGAGTCCGGGGAATCAGCCCCAGCATTTT. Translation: CAWSPGNQPQHF.

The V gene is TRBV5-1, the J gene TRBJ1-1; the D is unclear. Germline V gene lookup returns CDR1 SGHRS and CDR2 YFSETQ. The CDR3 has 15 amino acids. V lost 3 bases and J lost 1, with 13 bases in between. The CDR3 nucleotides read TGCGCCAGCAGCTCGTCCCTGGGAGAGAACACTGAAGCTTTCTTT. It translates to CASSSSLGENTEAFF.

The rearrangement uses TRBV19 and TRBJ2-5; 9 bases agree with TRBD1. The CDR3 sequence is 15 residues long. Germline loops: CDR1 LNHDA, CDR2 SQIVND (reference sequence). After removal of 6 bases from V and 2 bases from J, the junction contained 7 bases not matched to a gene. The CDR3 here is CASSPGQGRQETQYF. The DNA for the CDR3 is TGTGCCAGTAGCCCCGGACAGGGGAGACAAGAGACCCAGTACTTC.

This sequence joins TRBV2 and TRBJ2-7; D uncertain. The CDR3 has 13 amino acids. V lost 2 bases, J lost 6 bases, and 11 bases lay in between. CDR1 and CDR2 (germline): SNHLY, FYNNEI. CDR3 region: CASSELVQREQYF. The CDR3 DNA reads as TGTGCCAGCAGTGAACTGGTGCAGCGCGAGCAGTACTTC. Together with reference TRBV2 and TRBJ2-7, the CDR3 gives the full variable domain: EPEVTQTPSHQVTQMGQEVILRCVPISNHLYFYWYRQILGQKVEFLVSFYNNEISEKSEIFDDQFSVERPDGSNFTLKIRSTKLEDSAMYFCASSELVQREQYFGPGTRLTVT.

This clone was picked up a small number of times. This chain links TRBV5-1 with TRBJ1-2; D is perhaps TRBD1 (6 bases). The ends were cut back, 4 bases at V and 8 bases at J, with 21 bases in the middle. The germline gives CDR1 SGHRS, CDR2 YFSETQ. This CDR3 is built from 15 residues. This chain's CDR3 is CASSAGYAGGDGYTF. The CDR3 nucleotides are TGCGCCAGCAGCGCTGGATATGCTGGGGGCGACGGCTACACCTTC.

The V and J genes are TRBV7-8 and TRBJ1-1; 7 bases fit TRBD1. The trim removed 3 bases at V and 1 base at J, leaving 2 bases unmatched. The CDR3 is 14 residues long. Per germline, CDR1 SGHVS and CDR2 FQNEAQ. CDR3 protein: CASSFRQGNTEAFF. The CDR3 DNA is TGTGCCAGCAGCTTCCGACAGGGGAACACTGAAGCTTTCTTT.

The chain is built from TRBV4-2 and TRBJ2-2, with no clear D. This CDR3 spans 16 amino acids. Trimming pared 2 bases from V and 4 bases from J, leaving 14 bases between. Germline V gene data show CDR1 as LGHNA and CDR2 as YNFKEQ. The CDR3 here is CASSQTPNSGTGELFF. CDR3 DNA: TGTGCCAGCAGCCAAACCCCTAACTCGGGCACCGGGGAGCTGTTTTTT.

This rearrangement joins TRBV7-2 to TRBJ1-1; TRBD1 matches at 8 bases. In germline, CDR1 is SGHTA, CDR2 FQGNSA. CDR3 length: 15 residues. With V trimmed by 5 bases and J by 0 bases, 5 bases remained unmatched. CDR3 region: CASSKRQGLNTEAFF. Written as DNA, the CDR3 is TGTGCCAGCAGCAAGCGACAGGGGTTGAACACTGAAGCTTTCTTT.

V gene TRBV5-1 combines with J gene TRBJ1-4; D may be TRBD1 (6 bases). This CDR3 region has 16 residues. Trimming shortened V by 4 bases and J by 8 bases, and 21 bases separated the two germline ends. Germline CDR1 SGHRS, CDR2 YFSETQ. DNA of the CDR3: TGCGCCAGCAGCCCCGAGGGGGGGCGAGGATGGGAAAAACTGTTTTTT. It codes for CASSPEGGRGWEKLFF.

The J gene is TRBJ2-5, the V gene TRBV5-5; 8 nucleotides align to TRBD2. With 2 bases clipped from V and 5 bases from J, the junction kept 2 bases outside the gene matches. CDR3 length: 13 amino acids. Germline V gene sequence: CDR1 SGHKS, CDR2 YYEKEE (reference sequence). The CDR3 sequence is CASSLPGGETQYF. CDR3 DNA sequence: TGTGCCAGCAGCTTACCGGGAGGGGAGACCCAGTACTTC.